These 2 T cell receptor delta chains originate from one sample sequenced in a study of γδ T cells in repeated Plasmodium falciparum infection. Bulk repertoires came from Vgamma9/Vdelta2+ or Vdelta2-negative gammadelta T cells flow-sorted from PBMC. TCRdb re-processed the multiplex PCR reads using CATT. The table has some 51,000 delta-chain clones, approximately 1.8% seen once; the top ten hold roughly 25%. Specimen: gamma-delta T cells from blood. The receptors shown here come from a pool of human donors (malaria-infected and uninfected, not separated).

This clone was found a few times. The TCRdb protein, from a much larger clone, departs from this DNA's translation at residue 12, likely by read error; the protein shown derives from the DNA. The J gene has no call, while the V gene is TRDV1; TRDD3, as called in the table, went unchecked against the DNA. In germline, CDR1 is TSWWSYY, CDR2 QGS. CDR3 length: 14 residues. In DNA, the CDR3 is TGTGCTCTTGGACCTACCGGGGGTGTGAATAAACCCATCTTT. Its protein product is CALGPTGGVNKPIF.

Ten or more counts support this clone. TCRdb's protein for this DNA is that of a much larger clone and differs from the translation at residue 8, likely a read error; the protein shown is the DNA translation. The V call is TRDV2, the J call TRDJ1, with D maybe TRDD3 (5 bases). The J gene, left out of TCRdb, was set here by checking the DNA against germline. This CDR3 has 17 amino acids. V lost 0 bases, J lost 2 bases, and 18 bases lay in between. CDR1 and CDR2 (germline): GEAIGNYY, EKD. CDR3 region: CACDTVGKAPRTDKLIF. The CDR3 DNA is TGTGCCTGTGACACCGTGGGGAAGGCCCCGAGAACCGATAAACTCATCTTT.